The clone carrying this T cell receptor beta chain was recorded many times. The antigen is not known. This sample was taken from a study of T cell repertoires in cytomegalovirus infection. Trimming pared 2 bases from V and 0 bases from J, leaving 11 bases between. Germline V gene lookup returns CDR1 MGHDK and CDR2 SYGVNS. This CDR3 contains 15 residues. Using its own MiXCR run on the reads, TCRdb lists one record per CDR3 protein. The sample has 300,000 to 400,000 distinct CDR3 sequences; 8% to 10% are singletons. Study-level results: Of the TCR beta families, the public ones yielded a cumulative frequency that identified carriers of CMV plus the relevant HLA.

The sequenced sample was PBMCs. The source of this sequence is a human donor in good health (CMV status not recorded). Some clones in this sample may be carry-over from other donors' samples. The chain links TRBV25-1 to TRBJ2-7, with D possibly matching TRBD1 (5 bases). CDR3 coding DNA: TGTGCCAGCAGTGAAGCTTTCAGGGACTCCTACGAGCAGTACTTC. Its translation: CASSEAFRDSYEQYF.